The 7 T cell receptor beta chains below come from one sample, sequenced in a study of shared clonotypes between healthy human individuals. Produced via immunoSEQ multiplex PCR; TCRdb's table is partial and in-frame only. The data show about 600,000 clones, more than 95% seen once. What was sequenced was naive CD4+ T cells sorted from blood. Subset described: CD45RA+ positively selected. The receptor source for this set is a woman aged 25-40 years in good health.

This chain uses TRBV4-1 with TRBJ2-7; 8 bases map to TRBD1. The ends lost 1 base at V and 6 bases at J; junction bases unmatched: 11. From germline, CDR1 is MGHRA and CDR2 YSYEKL. The CDR3 extends over 16 amino acids. CDR3 amino acids: CASSQVGGTGGTEQYF. CDR3 nucleotide sequence: TGCGCCAGCAGCCAAGTTGGGGGGACAGGCGGGACCGAGCAGTACTTC.

The rearrangement links TRBV6-5 to TRBJ2-7; D call uncertain. The V end was cut by 2 bases, the J end by 6 bases, with 11 bases between. Germline CDR1 and CDR2: MNHEY and SVGAGI. The CDR3 covers 13 residues. The CDR3 DNA follows: TGTGCCAGCAGTTACGGCGGAGTGACCGAGCAGTACTTC. It translates to CASSYGGVTEQYF.

This chain connects TRBV10-3 to TRBJ2-5; 8 bases line up with TRBD1. V shed 3 bases and J 4 bases; nucleotides not matched to a gene: 13. From germline, CDR1 is ENHRY and CDR2 SYGVKD. The CDR3 has 17 residues. CDR3 amino acids: CAISDPFGQGGRETQYF. The CDR3 bases are TGTGCCATCAGTGATCCCTTCGGACAGGGTGGACGAGAGACCCAGTACTTC.

The chain uses TRBV27 and TRBJ2-5; tentatively, D is TRBD2 (5 bases). The ends were cut back, 8 bases at V and 4 bases at J, with 14 bases in the middle. The germline V gene encodes CDR1 MNHEY and CDR2 SMNVEV (reference sequence). The CDR3 has 13 residues. CDR3 region: CASRGYLGETQYF. The CDR3, as DNA: TGTGCCAGCCGAGGGTACCTGGGAGAGACCCAGTACTTC.

The gene calls are TRBV28 and TRBJ2-7, with TRBD1 identical over 9 bases. The germline V gene has CDR1 MDHEN and CDR2 SYDVKM. The CDR3 runs to 19 residues. V shed 5 bases and J 0 bases; nucleotides not matched to a gene: 17. Here the CDR3 DNA reads TGTGCCAGCAGTGGACAGGGGCCGATCGTCGCGGGAAGCTCCTACGAGCAGTACTTC. This encodes CASSGQGPIVAGSSYEQYF. Using reference TRBV28 and TRBJ2-7 for the parts outside the CDR3, the full variable domain is DVKVTQSSRYLVKRTGEKVFLECVQDMDHENMFWYRQDPGLGLRLIYFSYDVKMKEKGDIPEGYSVSREKKERFSLILESASTNQTSMYLCASSGQGPIVAGSSYEQYFGPGTRLTVT.

The chain carries TRBV5-1 and TRBJ2-7; D may be TRBD1 (5 bases). Germline V gives CDR1 SGHRS, CDR2 YFSETQ. The CDR3 totals 14 residues. V shed 9 bases and J shed 1 base, with 17 bases lying between them. The CDR3 region has the DNA TGCGCCACAAAGCCCGGGCCAGGGTCCTACGAGCAGTACTTC. Its protein is CATKPGPGSYEQYF.

This clone was seen once. The chain is built from TRBV30 and TRBJ2-2; 10 bases are shared with TRBD2. The CDR3 is made up of 16 amino acids. In germline, CDR1 is GTSNPN, CDR2 SVGIG (reference sequence). J was trimmed by 2 bases and V by 3 bases; bases with no gene match: 6. CDR3 sequence (DNA): TGTGCCTGGAGATTGAGCGGGAGGGCCAACACCGGGGAGCTGTTTTTT. It specifies CAWRLSGRANTGELFF.